The rows below give T cell receptor beta chains drawn from one sample of a study of blood T cell repertoires in COVID-19. Using immunoSEQ multiplex PCR, the repertoire was profiled, and TCRdb retains in-frame clones only, with some absent. The sample records roughly 140,000 clones, 85% to 90% being singletons. Sequencing was carried out using peripheral blood. These receptors all come from a woman between 55 and 75 years old with active COVID-19. Each CDR3 is given with its conserved first and last residue. D genes are given only for firm matches. Clone size is given for some rows only: seen once, a few or many times, or a class if the clone is expanded.

J: TRBJ1-4; D: NA; V: TRBV3-1/TRBV3-2; size: NA; length: 17; CDR3: CASSDRQVWRTNEKLFF; DNA: TGTGCCAGCAGCGATCGACAGGTCTGGCGAACTAATGAAAAACTGTTTTTT
J: TRBJ1-2; D: TRBD1; V: TRBV6-2/TRBV6-3; size: NA; length: 13; CDR3: CASSPGQSYGYTF; DNA: TGTGCCAGCAGTCCGGGACAGTCCTATGGCTACACCTTC
J: TRBJ2-1; D: NA; V: TRBV7-8; size: NA; length: 16; CDR3: CASSSNRGRRDNEQFF; DNA: TGTGCCAGCAGCTCGAACCGGGGCCGGAGGGACAATGAGCAGTTCTTC
J: TRBJ2-7; D: TRBD1; V: TRBV19; size: NA; length: 16; CDR3: CASSTRTGVRIYEQYF; DNA: TGTGCCAGTAGTACACGGACAGGGGTAAGGATCTACGAGCAGTACTTC
J: TRBJ2-5; D: NA; V: TRBV12-3/TRBV12-4; size: NA; length: 12; CDR3: CASRQGGGTQYF; DNA: TGTGCCAGCAGACAGGGTGGTGGGACCCAGTACTTC
J: TRBJ2-2; D: TRBD2; V: TRBV7-2; size: NA; length: 16; CDR3: CASSLTSGRAAGELFF; DNA: TGTGCCAGCAGTCTAACTAGCGGGAGGGCCGCCGGGGAGCTGTTTTTT
J: TRBJ2-5; D: NA; V: TRBV19; size: few; length: 14; CDR3: CASKGYRDQETQYF; DNA: TGTGCCAGTAAAGGGTACAGGGACCAAGAGACCCAGTACTTC
J: TRBJ2-7; D: TRBD1; V: TRBV28; size: NA; length: 17; CDR3: CASSLRRIRDRASEQYF; DNA: TGTGCCAGCAGTTTAAGGAGGATTAGGGACAGGGCGAGTGAGCAGTACTTC
J: TRBJ1-5; D: TRBD1; V: TRBV28; size: NA; length: 15; CDR3: CASSLGTASNQPQHF; DNA: TGTGCCAGCAGTTTAGGGACAGCTAGCAATCAGCCCCAGCATTTT
J: TRBJ1-4; D: TRBD1; V: TRBV28; size: NA; length: 16; CDR3: CASSFDRGPTNEKLFF; DNA: TGTGCCAGCAGTTTTGACAGGGGGCCGACTAATGAAAAACTGTTTTTT
J: TRBJ2-5; D: NA; V: TRBV5-1; size: NA; length: 14; CDR3: CASSLVARWETQYF; DNA: TGCGCCAGCAGCTTGGTCGCGAGATGGGAGACCCAGTACTTC